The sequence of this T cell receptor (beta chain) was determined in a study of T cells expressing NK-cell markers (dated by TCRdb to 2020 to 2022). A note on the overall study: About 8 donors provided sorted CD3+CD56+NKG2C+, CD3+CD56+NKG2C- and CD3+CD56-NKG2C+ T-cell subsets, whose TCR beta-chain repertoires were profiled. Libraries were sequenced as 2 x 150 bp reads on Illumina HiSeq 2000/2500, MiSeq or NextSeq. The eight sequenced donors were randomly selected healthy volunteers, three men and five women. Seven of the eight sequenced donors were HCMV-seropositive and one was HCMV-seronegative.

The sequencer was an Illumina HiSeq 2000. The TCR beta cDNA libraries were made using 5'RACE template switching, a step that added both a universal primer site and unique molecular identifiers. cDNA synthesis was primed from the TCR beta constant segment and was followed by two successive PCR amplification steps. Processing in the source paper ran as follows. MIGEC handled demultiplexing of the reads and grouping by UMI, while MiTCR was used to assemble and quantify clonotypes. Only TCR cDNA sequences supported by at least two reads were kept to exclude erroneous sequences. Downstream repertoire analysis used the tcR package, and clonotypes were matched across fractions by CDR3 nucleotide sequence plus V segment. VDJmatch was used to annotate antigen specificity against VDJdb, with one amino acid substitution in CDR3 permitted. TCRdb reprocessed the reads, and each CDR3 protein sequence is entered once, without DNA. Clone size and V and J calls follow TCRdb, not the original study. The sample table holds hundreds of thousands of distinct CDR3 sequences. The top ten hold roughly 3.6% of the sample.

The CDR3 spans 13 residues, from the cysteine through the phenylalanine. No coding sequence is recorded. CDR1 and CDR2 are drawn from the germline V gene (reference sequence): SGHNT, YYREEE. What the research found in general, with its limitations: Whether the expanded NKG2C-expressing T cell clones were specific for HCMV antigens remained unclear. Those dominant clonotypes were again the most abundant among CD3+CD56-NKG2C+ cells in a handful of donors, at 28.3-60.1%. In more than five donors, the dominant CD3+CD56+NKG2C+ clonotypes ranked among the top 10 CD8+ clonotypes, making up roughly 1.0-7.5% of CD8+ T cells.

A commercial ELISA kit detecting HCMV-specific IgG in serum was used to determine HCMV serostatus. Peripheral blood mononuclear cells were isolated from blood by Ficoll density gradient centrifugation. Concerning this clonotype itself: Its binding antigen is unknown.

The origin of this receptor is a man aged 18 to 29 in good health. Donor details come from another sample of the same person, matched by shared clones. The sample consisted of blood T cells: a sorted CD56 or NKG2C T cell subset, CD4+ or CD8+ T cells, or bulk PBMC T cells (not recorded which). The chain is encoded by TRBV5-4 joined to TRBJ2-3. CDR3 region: CASSQLKENTQYF.